This T cell receptor (beta chain) was captured by sequencing in a study of CD8 T cells in ankylosing spondylitis. Comments on this clonotype: The target antigen is unknown.

The CDR3 has 12 amino acids. V was cut by 6 bases and J by 3 bases, with 7 bases left in between. The V gene's germline CDR1 is MNHEY and CDR2 SMNVEV (reference sequence). General observations from the study: Peripheral blood samples showed relatively rare disease-linked clones, and these clones were CD8+. For ankylosing spondylitis blood, a TCR beta motif of about 8 highly homologous variants appeared characteristic. It was reported that disease-linked clones were significantly enriched in matched ankylosing spondylitis synovial fluid.

Using quantitative 5'-RACE with molecular barcodes, the authors made TCR beta libraries. From the 5' RACE reads, TCRdb called clonotypes with MiXCR, one entry per CDR3 protein. The sample lists more than 600,000 distinct CDR3 sequences, around 19% occurring once. Sequencing was performed on blood, either unsorted or a sorted T cell fraction (not recorded which). The chain has TRBV27 and TRBJ2-3; D is unresolved. This clonotype was sampled from a male donor with ankylosing spondylitis. The chain's CDR3 is CASREGTDTQYF. CDR3 nucleotides: TGTGCCAGCAGGGAAGGAACAGATACGCAGTATTTT.